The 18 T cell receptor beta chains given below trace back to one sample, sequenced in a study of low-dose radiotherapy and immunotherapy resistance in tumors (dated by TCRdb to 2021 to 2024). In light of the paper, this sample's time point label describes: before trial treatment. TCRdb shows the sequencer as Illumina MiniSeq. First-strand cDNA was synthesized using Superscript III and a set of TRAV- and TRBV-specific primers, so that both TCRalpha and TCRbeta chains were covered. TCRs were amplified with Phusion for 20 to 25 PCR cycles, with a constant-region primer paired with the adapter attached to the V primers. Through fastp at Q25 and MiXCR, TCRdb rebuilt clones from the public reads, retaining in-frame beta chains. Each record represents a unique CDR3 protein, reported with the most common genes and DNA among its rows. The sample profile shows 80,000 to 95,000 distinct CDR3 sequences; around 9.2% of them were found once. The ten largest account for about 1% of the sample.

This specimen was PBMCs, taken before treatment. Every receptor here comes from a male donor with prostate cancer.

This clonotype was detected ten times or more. The CDR3 is CASSSPQAGERLSRFF. DNA of the CDR3: TGTGCCAGCAGTTCCCCGCAAGCGGGAGAACGGTTGTCGCGGTTCTTC. The chain joins TRBV28 to TRBJ2-1, with 8 bases lining up with TRBD2. Looked up from germline, CDR1 is MDHEN and CDR2 is SYDVKM. After removal of 4 bases from V and 15 bases from J, the junction contained 20 bases not matched to a gene. The CDR3 is 16 amino acids.

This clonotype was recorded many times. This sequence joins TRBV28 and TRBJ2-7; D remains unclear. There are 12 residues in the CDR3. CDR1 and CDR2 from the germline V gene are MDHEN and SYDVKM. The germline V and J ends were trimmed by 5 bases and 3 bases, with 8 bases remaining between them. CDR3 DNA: TGTGCCAGCAGTCGACTTGGCTACGAGCAGTACTTC. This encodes CASSRLGYEQYF.

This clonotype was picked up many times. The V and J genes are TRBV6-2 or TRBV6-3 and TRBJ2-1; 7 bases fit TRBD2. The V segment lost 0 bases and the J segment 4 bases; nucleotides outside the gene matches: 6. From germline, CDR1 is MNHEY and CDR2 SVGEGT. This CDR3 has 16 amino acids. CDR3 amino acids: CASSYSISGRYNEQFF. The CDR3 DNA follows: TGTGCCAGCAGTTACTCGATTAGCGGGCGTTACAATGAGCAGTTCTTC.

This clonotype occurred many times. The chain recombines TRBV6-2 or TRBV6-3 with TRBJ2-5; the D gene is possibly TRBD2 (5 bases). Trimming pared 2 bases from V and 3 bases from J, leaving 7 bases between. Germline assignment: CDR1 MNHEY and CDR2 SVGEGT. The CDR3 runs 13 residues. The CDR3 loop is CASSYGREETQYF. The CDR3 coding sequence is TGTGCCAGCAGTTACGGGCGGGAAGAGACCCAGTACTTC.

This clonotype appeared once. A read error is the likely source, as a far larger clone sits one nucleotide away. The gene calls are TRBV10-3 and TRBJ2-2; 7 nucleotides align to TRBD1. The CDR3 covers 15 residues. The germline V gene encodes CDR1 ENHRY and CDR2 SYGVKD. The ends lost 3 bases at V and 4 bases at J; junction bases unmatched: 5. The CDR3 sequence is CAISDNRGFTGELFF. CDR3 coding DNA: TGTGCCATCAGTGACAACAGGGGATTCACCGGGGAGCTGTTTTTT.

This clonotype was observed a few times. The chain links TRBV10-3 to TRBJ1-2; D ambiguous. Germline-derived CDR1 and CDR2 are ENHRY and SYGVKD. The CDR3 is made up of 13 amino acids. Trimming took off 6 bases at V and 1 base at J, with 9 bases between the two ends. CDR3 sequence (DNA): TGTGCCATCAGCAAGGGAAATAACTATGGCTACACCTTC. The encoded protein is CAISKGNNYGYTF.

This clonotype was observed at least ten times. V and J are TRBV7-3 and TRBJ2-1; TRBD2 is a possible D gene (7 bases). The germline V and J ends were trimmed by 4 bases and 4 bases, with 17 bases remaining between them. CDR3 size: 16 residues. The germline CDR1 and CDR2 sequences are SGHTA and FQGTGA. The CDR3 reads CASSSQAGGRYNEQFF. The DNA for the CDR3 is TGTGCCAGCAGCTCCCAGGCCGGGGGGCGGTACAATGAGCAGTTCTTC.

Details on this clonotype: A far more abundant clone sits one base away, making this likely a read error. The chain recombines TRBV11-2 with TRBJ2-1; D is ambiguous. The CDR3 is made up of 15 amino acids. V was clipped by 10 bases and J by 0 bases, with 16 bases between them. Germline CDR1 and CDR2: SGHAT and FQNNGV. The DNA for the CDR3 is TGTGCCATCAGTGAGGTCGGGCGCTCCTACAATGAGCAGTTCTTC. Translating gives CAISEVGRSYNEQFF.

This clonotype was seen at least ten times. CDR3 sequence: CAWSVLGSSYNEQFF. Here the CDR3 DNA reads TGTGCCTGGAGTGTTTTAGGGAGTAGCTACAATGAGCAGTTCTTC. The chain carries TRBV30 and TRBJ2-1; a weak D match, TRBD2 (5 bases). Germline V gene sequence: CDR1 GTSNPN, CDR2 SVGIG (reference sequence). The CDR3 contains 15 residues. The V gene lost 0 bases and the J gene lost 3 bases, with 12 bases spanning the gap.

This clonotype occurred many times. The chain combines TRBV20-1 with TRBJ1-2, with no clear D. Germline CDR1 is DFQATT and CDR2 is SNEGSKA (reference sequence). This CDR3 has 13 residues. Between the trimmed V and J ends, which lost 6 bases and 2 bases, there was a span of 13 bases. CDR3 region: CSAVLRSNYGYTF. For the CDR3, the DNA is TGCAGTGCGGTACTCAGGTCGAACTATGGCTACACCTTC.

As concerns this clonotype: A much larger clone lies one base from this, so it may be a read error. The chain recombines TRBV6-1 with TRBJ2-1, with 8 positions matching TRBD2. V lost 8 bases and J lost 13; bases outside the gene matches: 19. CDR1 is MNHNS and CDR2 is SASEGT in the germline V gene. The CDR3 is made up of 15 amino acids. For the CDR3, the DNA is TGTGCCAGCGGCCCCCCAGCGGGAGTAGGAGAGACCCAGTTCTTC. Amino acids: CASGPPAGVGETQFF.

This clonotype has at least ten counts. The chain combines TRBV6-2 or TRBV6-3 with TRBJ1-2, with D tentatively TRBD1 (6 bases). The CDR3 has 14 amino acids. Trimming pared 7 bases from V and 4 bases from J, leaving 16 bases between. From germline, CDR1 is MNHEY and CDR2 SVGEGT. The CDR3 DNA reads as TGTGCCAGCACCCCGAACGGGGGGGCCTATGGCTACACCTTC. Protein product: CASTPNGGAYGYTF.

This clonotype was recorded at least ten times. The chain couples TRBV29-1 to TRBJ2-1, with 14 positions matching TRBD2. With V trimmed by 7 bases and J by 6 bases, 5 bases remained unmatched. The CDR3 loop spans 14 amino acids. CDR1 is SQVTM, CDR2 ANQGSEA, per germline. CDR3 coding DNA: TGCAGCGCCAGTGGACTAGCGGGGGGCAATGAGCAGTTCTTC. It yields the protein CSASGLAGGNEQFF.

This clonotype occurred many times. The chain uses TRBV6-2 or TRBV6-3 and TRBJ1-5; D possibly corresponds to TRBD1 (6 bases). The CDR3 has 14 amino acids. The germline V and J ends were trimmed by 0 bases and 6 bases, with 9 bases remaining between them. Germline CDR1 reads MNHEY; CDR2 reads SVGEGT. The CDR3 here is CASSYSTGSQPQHF. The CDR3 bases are TGTGCCAGCAGTTACTCCACAGGGTCTCAGCCCCAGCATTTT.

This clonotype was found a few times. The CDR3 DNA sequence: TGTGCCAGCAGTCTACTAGCGGGAGTCTACGAGCAGTACTTC. As protein: CASSLLAGVYEQYF. The chain links TRBV27 to TRBJ2-7; the match to TRBD2 covers 11 bases. Germline CDR1 MNHEY, CDR2 SMNVEV (reference sequence). Trimming cost V 5 bases and J 3 bases; bases outside gene matches: 3. This CDR3 spans 14 amino acids.

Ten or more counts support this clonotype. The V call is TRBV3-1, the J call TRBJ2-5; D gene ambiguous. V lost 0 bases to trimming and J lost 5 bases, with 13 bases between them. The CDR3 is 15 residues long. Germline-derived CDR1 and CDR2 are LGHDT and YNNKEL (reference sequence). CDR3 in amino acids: CASSQERHDTETQYF. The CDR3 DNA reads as TGTGCCAGCAGCCAAGAAAGACACGACACGGAGACCCAGTACTTC.

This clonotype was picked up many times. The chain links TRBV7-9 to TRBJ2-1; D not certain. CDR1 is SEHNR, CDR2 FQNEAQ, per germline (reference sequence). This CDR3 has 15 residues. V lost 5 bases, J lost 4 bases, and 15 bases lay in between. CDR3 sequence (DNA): TGTGCCAGCAGCATCGCCCACGGACCTTACAATGAGCAGTTCTTC. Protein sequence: CASSIAHGPYNEQFF. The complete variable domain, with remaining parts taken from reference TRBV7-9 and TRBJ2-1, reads DTGVSQNPRHKITKRGQNVTFRCDPISEHNRLYWYRQTLGQGPEFLTYFQNEAQLEKSRLLSDRFSAERPKGSFSTLEIQRTEQGDSAMYLCASSIAHGPYNEQFFGPGTRLTVL.

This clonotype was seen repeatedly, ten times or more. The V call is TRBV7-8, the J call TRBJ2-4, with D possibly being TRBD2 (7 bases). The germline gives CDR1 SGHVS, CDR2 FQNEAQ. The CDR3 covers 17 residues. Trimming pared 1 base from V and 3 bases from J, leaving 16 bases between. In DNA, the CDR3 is TGTGCCAGCAGCTTAGAATTGGTGGGAGGGGGCAAAAACATTCAGTACTTC. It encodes CASSLELVGGGKNIQYF.